Listed below are T cell receptor beta chains from one sample, sequenced in a study of neurological immune-mediated disorders. TCRdb re-derived calls from the 5' RACE reads in MiXCR, one entry per CDR3 protein. The sample contains roughly 46,000 distinct CDR3 sequences, 1.5% to 2% of which appear only once. The sample taken for sequencing was PBMCs. These receptors all stem from a woman in her thirties or forties with multiple sclerosis. Each CDR3 is given with its conserved first and last residue. The D gene is left open where the match is weak. Part of the rows lack a size; the others show once, few, many or a class for expanded clones.

V gene	D gene	clone size	J gene	CDR3 DNA	CDR3 protein
TRBV18	NA	many	TRBJ2-3	TGTGCCAGCTCACCACGGACGGAGGATACGCAGTATTTT	CASSPRTEDTQYF
TRBV4-1	TRBD2	many	TRBJ2-3	TGCGCCAGCAGCCAAAGGAAATCGGCGGGGGGTTTTATTACAGATACGCAGTATTTT	CASSQRKSAGGFITDTQYF
TRBV3-1	TRBD1	many	TRBJ1-1	TGTGCCAGCAGCCAGACCGGGACAGGGAACACTGAAGCTTTCTTT	CASSQTGTGNTEAFF
TRBV11-2	TRBD2	many	TRBJ2-3	TGTGCCAGCAGCCTTCGGACTAGCGGGGTTGTCACAGATACGCAGTATTTT	CASSLRTSGVVTDTQYF
TRBV12-3/TRBV12-4	TRBD1	many	TRBJ2-7	TGTGCCAGCAGTTCAGACAGGGGGGGCGAGCAGTACTTC	CASSSDRGGEQYF
TRBV9	NA	many	TRBJ2-7	TGTGCCAGCAGCGTAGATTCCCTGGAGGGAGGCGAGCAGTACTTC	CASSVDSLEGGEQYF
TRBV5-1	NA	many	TRBJ2-1	TGCGCCAGCAGTCCCACACCGACACGTTTAAATGAGCAGTTCTTC	CASSPTPTRLNEQFF
TRBV20-1	NA	many	TRBJ2-1	TGCAGTGCTAGACCCTCCGGGGGGCGGAGGGAGCAGTTCTTC	CSARPSGGRREQFF
TRBV10-3	NA	many	TRBJ2-3	TGTGCCATCAGCTCCCCGGACGGCCCTAACCCAGATACGCAGTATTTT	CAISSPDGPNPDTQYF
TRBV5-1	TRBD1	many	TRBJ2-7	TGCGCCAGCAGCTTGGGTACAGGGGGTTCCTACGAGCAGTACTTC	CASSLGTGGSYEQYF
TRBV7-2	NA	many	TRBJ1-3	TGTGCCAGCAGCCCCGGGTCCTCTGGAAACACCATATATTTT	CASSPGSSGNTIYF
TRBV5-1	NA	many	TRBJ1-1	TGCGCCAGCAGCTTGGGACAAGACACTGAAGCTTTCTTT	CASSLGQDTEAFF
TRBV11-2	NA	many	TRBJ2-1	TGTGCCAGCAGTCCCGGACATTACAATGAGCAGTTCTTC	CASSPGHYNEQFF
TRBV9	TRBD2	many	TRBJ2-3	TGTGCCAGCAGCGGGACTAGCGGGGGCCCTAGCACAGATACGCAGTATTTT	CASSGTSGGPSTDTQYF
TRBV12-3/TRBV12-4	NA	many	TRBJ2-3	TGTGCCAGCAGTTTAGACGGTAATGGGGATACGCAGTATTTT	CASSLDGNGDTQYF
TRBV3-1	NA	few	TRBJ1-4	TGTGCCAGCAGCCAGTATAATGAAAAACTGTTTTTT	CASSQYNEKLFF
TRBV4-2	TRBD2	many	TRBJ2-5	TGTGCCAGCAGCCAAGATCGGGGGGCCCAGTACTTC	CASSQDRGAQYF
TRBV5-1	TRBD1	many	TRBJ1-1	TGCGCCAGCACCCCTACAGGGGGCGCGTCGAACACTGAAGCTTTCTTT	CASTPTGGASNTEAFF
TRBV5-1	NA	many	TRBJ2-2	TGCGCCAGCAGCTTGGTTTCACCGAACACCGGGGAGCTGTTTTTT	CASSLVSPNTGELFF
TRBV2	NA	many	TRBJ2-5	TGTGCCAGCCAGGGGCCCCTGAACTCTGAGACCCAGTACTTC	CASQGPLNSETQYF
TRBV4-1	TRBD1	many	TRBJ2-3	TGCGCCAGCAGCCAAGAGAGACAGGGGCCAGATACGCAGTATTTT	CASSQERQGPDTQYF
TRBV5-1	NA	many	TRBJ2-5	TGCGCCAGCAGCAAGGGCGCGCAGACCCAGTACTTC	CASSKGAQTQYF
TRBV4-1	NA	many	TRBJ2-7	TGCGCCAGCAGCCGCTTTGGGGGGCGTCTCTCCTACGAGCAGTACTTC	CASSRFGGRLSYEQYF
TRBV12-3/TRBV12-4	NA	many	TRBJ1-6	TGTGCCAGCAGTTCCCCGAATTCACCCCTCCACTTT	CASSSPNSPLHF
TRBV5-1	TRBD1	many	TRBJ1-5	TGCGCCAGCAGCTTGGGGACAGGGCCCCTAGGTTATCAGCCCCAGCATTTT	CASSLGTGPLGYQPQHF
TRBV11-2	TRBD1	many	TRBJ1-2	TGTGCCAGCAGCTCCATCCGGGACAGCTATGGCTACACCTTC	CASSSIRDSYGYTF
TRBV9	TRBD1	many	TRBJ2-7	TGTGCCAGCAGCGCGCGGGGACAGGCAGACGAGCAGTACTTC	CASSARGQADEQYF
TRBV18	NA	many	TRBJ2-3	TGTGCCAGCTCCCCTATAGGGGCGGGGAAAACAGATACGCAGTATTTT	CASSPIGAGKTDTQYF
TRBV20-1	TRBD1	many	TRBJ1-6	TGCAGTGCTAGAGGGGGGGGACAGACACAAGCTAATTCACCCCTCCACTTT	CSARGGGQTQANSPLHF
TRBV29-1	NA	many	TRBJ2-1	TGCAGCGTTTCATTGATGGGCAATGAGCAGTTCTTC	CSVSLMGNEQFF
TRBV20-1	NA	many	TRBJ1-1	TGCAGTGCGCAGGAAAACACTGAAGCTTTCTTT	CSAQENTEAFF
TRBV18	NA	many	TRBJ1-1	TGTGCCAGCTCACCTACGAGGAACACTGAAGCTTTCTTT	CASSPTRNTEAFF
TRBV12-3/TRBV12-4	TRBD1	many	TRBJ1-5	TGTGCCAGCCGCCAGGGACAGGGTGACCAGATTCCCCAGCATTTT	CASRQGQGDQIPQHF
TRBV6-2/TRBV6-3	NA	many	TRBJ2-1	TGTGCCAGCAGTTACTCGACGGTACGTGAGCAGTTCTTC	CASSYSTVREQFF
TRBV5-1	NA	many	TRBJ1-1	TGCGCCAGCAGATTAGGAGAAGCCGACACTGAAGCTTTCTTT	CASRLGEADTEAFF
TRBV5-1	TRBD1	many	TRBJ1-6	TGCGCCAGCAGCTTGGGATGGACAGGGGAAGGTTCACCCCTCCACTTT	CASSLGWTGEGSPLHF
TRBV12-3/TRBV12-4	NA	NA	TRBJ1-1	TGTGCCAGCAGTTTTTCAGGAACTGAAGCTTTCTTT	CASSFSGTEAFF
TRBV20-1	NA	many	TRBJ2-7	TGCAGTGCTGAAAGCCATGCAGGGAATCCCTACGAGCAGTACTTC	CSAESHAGNPYEQYF
TRBV6-5	NA	many	TRBJ2-3	TGTGCCAGCAGTTTGTCAGGGGGGGCCGATACGCAGTATTTT	CASSLSGGADTQYF
TRBV14	NA	many	TRBJ2-5	TGTGCCAGCAGCCAAGACCCCCTCCTGGGAGAGACCCAGTACTTC	CASSQDPLLGETQYF
TRBV29-1	NA	NA	TRBJ2-5	TGCAGCGTTGTTAGGAGCCTACAAGAGACCCAGTACTTC	CSVVRSLQETQYF
TRBV20-1	NA	medium-sized	TRBJ1-1	TGCAGTGCGTTTTGGGCGATGAACACTGAAGCTTTCTTT	CSAFWAMNTEAFF
TRBV24-1	NA	few	TRBJ2-3	TGTGCCACCAGTGATTGGAGACTAGTGGGGAACACAGATACGCAGTATTTT	CATSDWRLVGNTDTQYF
TRBV29-1	NA	many	TRBJ1-1	TGCAGCGTTGGAGGGATCATGAACACTGAAGCTTTCTTT	CSVGGIMNTEAFF
TRBV12-3/TRBV12-4	TRBD1	many	TRBJ1-2	TGTGCCAGCAGTTACGGGACAGGGGTTTTCGGCTACACCTTC	CASSYGTGVFGYTF
TRBV5-1	NA	many	TRBJ2-3	TGCGCCAGCAGCGAAGCTATTAGCACAGATACGCAGTATTTT	CASSEAISTDTQYF